What follows are 29 T cell receptor beta chains derived from one specimen sequenced in a study of blood T cell repertoires in COVID-19. Assay used: immunoSEQ multiplex PCR; TCRdb lists only in-frame clones, some missing. The sample includes under 90,000 clones, over 75% of them seen just once. The sample comprised peripheral blood. The receptors derive from a man aged 70-80 years with active or convalescent COVID-19.

The chain's CDR3 is CASEGSGEQYF. In DNA form, the CDR3 reads TGTGCCAGCGAGGGTAGTGGCGAGCAGTACTTC. The rearrangement links TRBV9 to TRBJ2-7; tentatively, D is TRBD2 (5 bases). V lost 7 bases and J lost 6, with 11 bases in between. In germline, CDR1 is SGDLS, CDR2 YYNGEE. The CDR3 has 11 amino acids.

A single count supports this clone. In DNA, the CDR3 is TGTGCCAGTAGTCCTCCCTCGGGACAGGGGGCCGGGGAGCTGTTTTTT. Translated, it gives CASSPPSGQGAGELFF. This chain joins TRBV19 and TRBJ2-2; 11 positions agree with TRBD1. Germline loops: CDR1 LNHDA, CDR2 SQIVND (reference sequence). The CDR3 runs 16 residues. Unmatched junction bases numbered 8, after V lost 5 bases and J lost 6 bases.

This sequence joins TRBV6-6 and TRBJ2-2; TRBD1 matches at 7 bases. CDR3 length: 16 amino acids. CDR1 and CDR2 from the germline V gene are MNHNY and SVGAGI (reference sequence). The V and J ends lost 5 bases and 0 bases, in that order; junction bases with no gene match: 6. Here the CDR3 reads CASSLRQGTNTGELFF. As DNA, the CDR3 is TGTGCCAGCAGTCTACGACAGGGCACGAACACCGGGGAGCTGTTTTTT.

The genes are TRBV27 and TRBJ2-1; TRBD2 matches 8 bases. CDR3 length: 15 residues. Germline values: CDR1 MNHEY, CDR2 SMNVEV (reference sequence). J lost 9 bases, V lost 8 bases, and 15 bases had no gene match. CDR3 in amino acids: CASLPSGGPGLEQFF. The CDR3 DNA follows: TGTGCCAGCCTACCAAGCGGGGGACCAGGCCTTGAGCAGTTCTTC.

CDR3 in DNA: TGTGCCAGCTCACCGCAGACAGGGGGCTTATTGCAGCCCCAGCATTTT. This gives the protein CASSPQTGGLLQPQHF. The chain is built from TRBV18 and TRBJ1-5; 10 nucleotides agree with TRBD1. The ends lost 3 bases at V and 7 bases at J; junction bases unmatched: 9. CDR1 is KGHSH, CDR2 LQKENI, per germline. There are 16 residues in the CDR3.

This chain uses TRBV28 with TRBJ1-5; D may be TRBD1 (6 bases). Germline V gives CDR1 MDHEN, CDR2 SYDVKM. V lost 8 bases and J lost 0, with 8 bases in between. The CDR3 length is 13 residues. The CDR3 region is CASGTISNQPQHF. For the CDR3, the DNA is TGTGCCAGCGGGACAATTAGCAATCAGCCCCAGCATTTT. The entire variable domain, with the rest obtained from reference TRBV28 and TRBJ1-5, is as follows: DVKVTQSSRYLVKRTGEKVFLECVQDMDHENMFWYRQDPGLGLRLIYFSYDVKMKEKGDIPEGYSVSREKKERFSLILESASTNQTSMYLCASGTISNQPQHFGDGTRLSIL.

The chain uses TRBV18 and TRBJ2-1, with D unresolved. The CDR3 covers 15 residues. Germline V gene data show CDR1 as KGHSH and CDR2 as LQKENI. The ends were cut back, 0 bases at V and 7 bases at J, with 13 bases in the middle. The CDR3 nucleotides read TGTGCCAGCTCACCACCTGGATACATCGGGAATGAGCAGTTCTTC. This codes for CASSPPGYIGNEQFF.

The rearrangement joins TRBV5-1 to TRBJ1-3; the match to TRBD1 covers 8 bases. V trimming: 0 bases; J trimming: 2 bases; junction bases outside the gene matches: 7. CDR3 length equals 17 residues. Germline values: CDR1 SGHRS, CDR2 YFSETQ. In DNA form, the CDR3 reads TGCGCCAGCAGCTTGGTGTCGCAGGGGGCTACTGGAAACACCATATATTTT. As protein: CASSLVSQGATGNTIYF.

The rearrangement joins TRBV9 to TRBJ2-6; 7 bases agree with TRBD2. Germline CDR1 and CDR2: SGDLS and YYNGEE. The CDR3 consists of 15 residues. V was clipped by 2 bases and J by 2 bases; unmatched bases: 1. CDR3 in DNA: TGTGCCAGCAGCGTCGGGGGGACTGGGGCCAACGTCCTGACTTTC. Translating gives CASSVGGTGANVLTF.

The count of this clone is one. J is TRBJ1-3 and V is TRBV6-5; maybe TRBD1 (5 bases). Trimming removed 5 bases at V and 2 bases at J, with 10 bases between. This CDR3 region has 14 residues. The germline V gene encodes CDR1 MNHEY and CDR2 SVGAGI. Written as DNA, the CDR3 is TGTGCCAGCAGTCCTCCAGGGACTGGAAACACCATATATTTT. It specifies CASSPPGTGNTIYF.

The chain employs TRBV13 and TRBJ2-3; 11 bases line up with TRBD2. Unmatched junction bases numbered 9, after V lost 5 bases and J lost 8 bases. The CDR3 spans 15 residues. Germline loops: CDR1 PRHDT, CDR2 FYEKMQ (reference sequence). The CDR3 nucleotides read TGTGCCAGCAGCCTCTCCGGACTAGCGGGTCTTACGCAGTATTTT. Encoded protein: CASSLSGLAGLTQYF.

The rearrangement uses TRBV30 and TRBJ1-2, with unresolved D. This CDR3 has 13 residues. Germline CDR1 and CDR2: GTSNPN and SVGIG (reference sequence). The ends were cut back, 0 bases at V and 2 bases at J, with 7 bases in the middle. The chain's CDR3 is CAWSVPQNYGYTF. The CDR3 coding sequence is TGTGCCTGGAGTGTACCCCAGAACTATGGCTACACCTTC.

This chain joins TRBV11-3 and TRBJ2-2; TRBD2 matches 12 bases. The CDR3 length is 15 residues. Trimming took 5 bases from V and 4 from J; bases not matched to a gene: 2. CDR1 is SGHNT and CDR2 is YENEEA in the germline V gene. The CDR3 nucleotides read TGTGCCAGCAGCCGGACTAGCGGGACCACCGGGGAGCTGTTTTTT. Its protein is CASSRTSGTTGELFF.

The V gene is TRBV19, the J gene TRBJ1-1; the match to TRBD1 covers 8 bases. Trimming took 1 base from V and 4 from J; bases not matched to a gene: 11. In germline, CDR1 is LNHDA, CDR2 SQIVND (reference sequence). The CDR3 consists of 17 residues. The CDR3 loop reads CASSIGVRQGAGTEAFF. Here the CDR3 DNA reads TGTGCCAGTAGTATAGGGGTCCGGCAGGGGGCGGGCACTGAAGCTTTCTTT.

This clone was detected a few times. J is TRBJ2-7 and V is TRBV3-1 (or the pseudogene TRBV3-2); D is undetermined. Trimming stripped 4 bases from V and 0 bases from J, with 7 bases between. This CDR3 comprises 13 residues. Germline CDR1 is LGHDT and CDR2 is YNNKEL (reference sequence). The CDR3 coding sequence is TGTGCCAGCAGCCTCCTCAGCTCCTACGAGCAGTACTTC. Translation gives CASSLLSSYEQYF.

This chain joins TRBV18 and TRBJ2-5, with a tentative D call TRBD2 (6 bases). This CDR3 spans 15 amino acids. The ends were cut back, 3 bases at V and 5 bases at J, with 16 bases in the middle. In germline, CDR1 is KGHSH, CDR2 LQKENI. The CDR3 DNA sequence: TGTGCCAGCTCACCCCCAAACGCCCGGGGGGAGACCCAGTACTTC. Translating it yields CASSPPNARGETQYF.

The chain couples TRBV18 to TRBJ2-5, with a tentative D call TRBD2 (7 bases). CDR1 is KGHSH, CDR2 LQKENI, per germline. The V end was cut by 2 bases, the J end by 5 bases, with 9 bases between. The CDR3 loop spans 13 amino acids. For the CDR3, the DNA is TGTGCCAGCTCACCAAGGGGGGGCGAGACCCAGTACTTC. Translation gives CASSPRGGETQYF.

The chain links TRBV6-6 to TRBJ2-4, with D possibly being TRBD1 (7 bases). The germline CDR1 and CDR2 sequences are MNHNY and SVGAGI (reference sequence). The V and J ends lost 2 bases and 7 bases respectively, with 15 bases between them. This CDR3 is 15 amino acids long. The CDR3 nucleotides are TGTGCCAGCAGTTACAAAGCAGGGGGGAATAACATTCAGTACTTC. Its protein is CASSYKAGGNNIQYF.

The chain has TRBV6-5 and TRBJ2-6; 8 positions match TRBD1. The CDR3 is 15 amino acids. The J segment lost 1 base and the V segment lost 7 bases, leaving 3 bases of the junction unmatched. Germline CDR1 MNHEY, CDR2 SVGAGI. CDR3 DNA sequence: TGTGCCAGCACGACAGGGGTATCTGGGGCCAACGTCCTGACTTTC. Translated: CASTTGVSGANVLTF.

V and J are TRBV28 and TRBJ1-3; no clear D. Trimming removed 6 bases from V and 4 bases from J, with 7 bases in between. This CDR3 contains 12 residues. Germline CDR1 is MDHEN and CDR2 is SYDVKM. The CDR3 is CASRVAGNTIYF. The CDR3 bases are TGTGCCAGCAGGGTGGCAGGAAACACCATATATTTT.

The chain combines TRBV28 with TRBJ1-5; 7 bases line up with TRBD1. Germline trimming cut 4 bases from V and 7 bases from J; bases unmatched to any gene: 4. Germline CDR1 is MDHEN and CDR2 is SYDVKM. The CDR3 totals 13 residues. The CDR3 DNA is TGTGCCAGCAGTTCCCCCAGGGGGCAGCCCCAGCATTTT. This gives the protein CASSSPRGQPQHF.

This chain uses TRBV6-5 with TRBJ2-4; D is undetermined. CDR3 length equals 13 residues. V was shortened by 7 bases and J by 0 bases, with 7 bases between the two germline ends. Germline lookup yields CDR1 MNHEY and CDR2 SVGAGI. The CDR3 reads CASKELAKNIQYF. The CDR3 DNA sequence: TGTGCCAGCAAAGAGCTAGCCAAAAACATTCAGTACTTC.

The gene calls are TRBV5-4 and TRBJ2-7; perhaps TRBD2 as D (6 bases). V was cut by 0 bases and J by 0 bases, with 16 bases left in between. The CDR3 has 17 residues. CDR1 and CDR2 (germline): SGHNT, YYREEE (reference sequence). The DNA of the CDR3 is TGTGCCAGCAGCTTGGTTGTCGCCGCGGGGATCTCCTACGAGCAGTACTTC. Residues: CASSLVVAAGISYEQYF.

The chain couples TRBV15 to TRBJ1-5; TRBD1 might be the D (5 bases). CDR3 length: 18 amino acids. Germline CDR1 and CDR2: LNHNV and YYDKDF (reference sequence). The V gene lost 5 bases and the J gene lost 2 bases, with 22 bases spanning the gap. In DNA, the CDR3 is TGTGCCACCAGCCCCCAAAATAGGAAAGGAGGGGGCAATCAGCCCCAGCATTTT. Its translation is CATSPQNRKGGGNQPQHF.

The genes are TRBV11-3 and TRBJ2-2, with 7 bases fitting TRBD2. Germline V gene sequence: CDR1 SGHNT, CDR2 YENEEA. This CDR3 is 16 amino acids long. V was pared by 5 bases and J by 1 base, with 7 bases of the junction left unmatched. The DNA of the CDR3 is TGTGCCAGCAGCAACCCTAGCGGACGGAACACCGGGGAGCTGTTTTTT. Residues: CASSNPSGRNTGELFF.

The genes are TRBV9 and TRBJ2-3, with 10 bases fitting TRBD2. The germline gives CDR1 SGDLS, CDR2 YYNGEE. The CDR3 loop spans 18 amino acids. Trimming at V came to 0 bases and at J to 6 bases, leaving 13 bases not matched to a gene. CDR3 in DNA: TGTGCCAGCAGCGTAGGGGCTAGCGGGAGTATGATAGGTGATACGCAGTATTTT. It specifies CASSVGASGSMIGDTQYF.

This chain links TRBV28 with TRBJ1-5; D remains unclear. Trimming shortened V by 1 base and J by 4 bases, and 5 bases separated the two germline ends. Germline values: CDR1 MDHEN, CDR2 SYDVKM. The CDR3 is 13 residues long. CDR3 coding DNA: TGTGCCAGCAGTTTATACAGAAATCAGCCCCAGCATTTT. This encodes CASSLYRNQPQHF.

This clone has a handful of counts. V and J are TRBV30 and TRBJ2-7; no clear D. The CDR3 covers 16 residues. The V gene's germline CDR1 is GTSNPN and CDR2 SVGIG (reference sequence). Trimming took off 4 bases at V and 0 bases at J, with 19 bases between the two ends. CDR3 DNA sequence: TGTGCCTGGAACCGATTTGGGCGCCGTAGCTCCTACGAGCAGTACTTC. Amino acids: CAWNRFGRRSSYEQYF.

For the CDR3, the DNA is TGTGCCAGCAGTGACGCAAGGGGTACTGAAGCTTTCTTT. This sequence encodes CASSDARGTEAFF. V usage is TRBV6-1 and J usage is TRBJ1-1; a possible D gene is TRBD1 (5 bases). Deletions cut 3 bases from V and 5 bases from J, with 10 bases between. Germline lookup yields CDR1 MNHNS and CDR2 SASEGT. The CDR3 contains 13 residues.